This TCR beta chain originates from a study of blood T cell repertoires in COVID-19. Study as a whole: Acute-phase and convalescent COVID-19 samples originated in the United States, Italy and Spain. Sources were T cells, B-cell-depleted T cells, or PBMCs; the material itself was cDNA or gDNA.

In the study's own analysis: Reference gene primer amplification in the assay estimated nucleated cell counts. The data were produced by immunoSEQ multiplex PCR, yet TCRdb's version contains in-frame clones alone and is incomplete. The V and J calls and the clone size are those of that table, but D and trimming were determined from the DNA. The sample records approximately 170,000 clones, roughly four fifths being singletons. This TCR was sampled from a man aged 35 to 55 who had recovered from COVID-19. Sequencing input: peripheral blood.

The CDR3 sequence is CASSQLQGEKLFF. CDR3 nucleotide sequence: TGCGCCAGCAGCCAACTTCAGGGTGAAAAACTGTTTTTT. The rearrangement joins TRBV4-1 to TRBJ1-4; tentative D call: TRBD1 (5 bases). CDR1 MGHRA and CDR2 YSYEKL come from the germline V gene. The V end lost 2 bases, the J end lost 7 bases, and 8 bases lay between the germline ends. This CDR3 is built from 13 residues.